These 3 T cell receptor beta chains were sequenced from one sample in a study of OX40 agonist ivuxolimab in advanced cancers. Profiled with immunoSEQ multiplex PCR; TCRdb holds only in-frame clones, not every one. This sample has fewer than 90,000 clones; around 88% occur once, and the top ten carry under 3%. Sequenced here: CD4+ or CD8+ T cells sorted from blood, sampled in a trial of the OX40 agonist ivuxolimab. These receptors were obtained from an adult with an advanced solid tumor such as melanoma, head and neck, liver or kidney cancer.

CDR3 sequence (DNA): TGTGCCAGCAGCAGCCCGCCGGGACTAGCAGGGGAGACCCAGTACTTC. Its protein product is CASSSPPGLAGETQYF. The chain recombines TRBV5-6 with TRBJ2-5; the match to TRBD2 covers 9 bases. After removal of 4 bases from V and 5 bases from J, the junction contained 12 bases not matched to a gene. The CDR3 loop spans 16 amino acids. CDR1 and CDR2 (germline): SGHDT, YYEEEE.

The CDR3: CASSQDHNRATNTGELFF. The CDR3 nucleotides read TGTGCCAGCAGCCAAGATCATAACAGAGCGACGAACACCGGGGAGCTGTTTTTT. The chain employs TRBV14 and TRBJ2-2; D is ambiguous. Trimming took 0 bases from V and 0 from J, leaving 14 bases between them. The CDR3 length is 18 residues. Germline V gene sequence: CDR1 SGHDN, CDR2 FVKESK. Filled out from reference TRBV14 and TRBJ2-2, the complete variable domain reads EAGVTQFPSHSVIEKGQTVTLRCDPISGHDNLYWYRRVMGKEIKFLLHFVKESKQDESGMPNNRFLAERTGGTYSTLKVQPAELEDSGVYFCASSQDHNRATNTGELFFGEGSRLTVL.

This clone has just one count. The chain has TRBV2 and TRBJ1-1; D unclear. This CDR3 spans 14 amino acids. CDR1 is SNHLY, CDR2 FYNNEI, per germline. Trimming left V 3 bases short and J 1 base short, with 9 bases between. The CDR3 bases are TGTGCCAGCAGTGAGGACGTAAGGAACACTGAAGCTTTCTTT. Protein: CASSEDVRNTEAFF.